This T cell receptor (beta chain) was recovered during a study of Graves' ophthalmopathy and Graves' hyperthyroidism. Study in general: No progression to ophthalmopathy over 18 months defined stable hyperthyroidism. General observations from the study: Detected in blood as well were most expanded thyroid clonotypes with frequency above 0.001.

In germline, CDR1 is SGHTA, CDR2 FQGNSA. The CDR3 has 15 residues. The V and J ends lost 5 bases and 3 bases, in that order; junction bases with no gene match: 6. The sequenced template was RNA, covering the TCR beta CDR3 region. Second-round multiplex PCR came after first-round RT-PCR with HTBI primers. A single record per CDR3 protein comes from TCRdb applying MiXCR to the multiplex PCR reads. The table has over a million distinct CDR3 sequences, less than 45% seen once. This clonotype was counted many times. Its cognate antigen is unknown. J is TRBJ1-4 and V is TRBV7-2, with 7 nucleotides matching TRBD1. The receptor comes from an adult man with Graves' hyperthyroidism. The sequenced sample consisted of peripheral blood or thyroid tissue (not recorded which). The CDR3 nucleotides are TGTGCCAGCAGCAACCGACAGGGACCTAATGAAAAACTGTTTTTT. It translates to CASSNRQGPNEKLFF.